Each of the 5 T cell receptor beta chains below was sequenced from the same sample in a study of long-term antiretroviral therapy in people with HIV. Survey-level immunoSEQ v3.0 assays were run. Only in-frame clones appear in the TCRdb table, and some are missing; sequencing was by immunoSEQ multiplex PCR. The sample records 9,500 or so clones, roughly 79% being singletons. The sample here was unsorted PBMCs, taken 1.8 years before starting antiretroviral therapy. These receptors all stem from a man between 40 and 49 years old with HIV.

The V gene is TRBV29-1, the J gene TRBJ1-3; no clear D. The V gene's germline CDR1 is SQVTM and CDR2 ANQGSEA. V lost 6 bases and J lost 0, with 3 bases in between. This CDR3 contains 11 residues. The CDR3 DNA sequence: TGCAGCGTCTCCTCTGGAAACACCATATATTTT. Translating it yields CSVSSGNTIYF. Supplemented by reference TRBV29-1 and TRBJ1-3, the full variable domain reads SAVISQKPSRDICQRGTSLTIQCQVDSQVTMMFWYRQQPGQSLTLIATANQGSEATYESGFVIDKFPISRPNLTFSTLTVSNMSPEDSSIYLCSVSSGNTIYFGEGSWLTVV.

The chain recombines TRBV11-2 with TRBJ1-2, with D possibly TRBD1 on 6 matching bases. There are 12 residues in the CDR3. Germline-derived CDR1 and CDR2 are SGHAT and FQNNGV. Between the trimmed V and J ends, which lost 6 bases and 5 bases, there was a span of 10 bases. The CDR3 sequence is CASRNRDYGYTF. The CDR3 DNA reads TGTGCCAGCAGAAACAGGGATTATGGCTACACCTTC. The full variable domain, rest sourced from reference TRBV11-2 and TRBJ1-2, is EAGVAQSPRYKIIEKRQSVAFWCNPISGHATLYWYQQILGQGPKLLIQFQNNGVVDDSQLPKDRFSAERLKGVDSTLKIQPAKLEDSAVYLCASRNRDYGYTFGSGTRLTVV.

This clone is deemed medium-sized. This chain links TRBV2 with TRBJ2-7; no clear D gene. The length of the CDR3 is 14 residues. V lost 0 bases and J lost 2, with 8 bases in between. Germline V gene data show CDR1 as SNHLY and CDR2 as FYNNEI. The CDR3: CASSEAYTAYEQYF. In DNA form, the CDR3 reads TGTGCCAGCAGTGAAGCGTACACAGCCTACGAGCAGTACTTC.

This chain joins TRBV18 and TRBJ2-7, with 10 bases aligning to TRBD2. Germline CDR1 is KGHSH and CDR2 is LQKENI. V shed 4 bases, J shed 4 bases, and the junction held 13 bases outside the gene matches. CDR3 length equals 17 residues. CDR3 DNA sequence: TGTGCCAGCTCACAAAGTATTCTAGCGGGGGCTGGATACGAGCAGTACTTC. As protein: CASSQSILAGAGYEQYF.

This chain uses TRBV11-3 with TRBJ2-2; possible D gene TRBD1, 6 bases. In germline, CDR1 is SGHNT, CDR2 YENEEA. This CDR3 contains 15 residues. Trimming took 5 bases from V and 0 from J, leaving 10 bases between them. The CDR3 DNA follows: TGTGCCAGCAGCCCCGGGACACCGAACACCGGGGAGCTGTTTTTT. Amino acid sequence: CASSPGTPNTGELFF.